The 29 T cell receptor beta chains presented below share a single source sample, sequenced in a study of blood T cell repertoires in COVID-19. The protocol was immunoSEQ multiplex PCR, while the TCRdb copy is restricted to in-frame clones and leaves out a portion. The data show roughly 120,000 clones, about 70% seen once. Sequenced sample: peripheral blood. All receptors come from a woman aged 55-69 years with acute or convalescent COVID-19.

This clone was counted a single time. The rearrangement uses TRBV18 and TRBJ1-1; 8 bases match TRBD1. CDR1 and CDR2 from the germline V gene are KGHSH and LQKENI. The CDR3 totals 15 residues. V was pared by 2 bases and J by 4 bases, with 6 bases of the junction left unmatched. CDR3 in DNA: TGTGCCAGCTCACCATTTTCTCAGGGGGCCACTGAAGCTTTCTTT. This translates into CASSPFSQGATEAFF.

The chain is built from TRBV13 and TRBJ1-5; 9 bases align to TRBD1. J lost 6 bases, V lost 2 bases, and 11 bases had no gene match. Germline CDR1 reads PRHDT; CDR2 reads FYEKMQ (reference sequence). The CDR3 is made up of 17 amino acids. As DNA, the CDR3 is TGTGCCAGCAGCTTATCGCTGGGACAGGGTCTTGGTCAGCCCCAGCATTTT. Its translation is CASSLSLGQGLGQPQHF. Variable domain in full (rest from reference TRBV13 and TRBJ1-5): AAGVIQSPRHLIKEKRETATLKCYPIPRHDTVYWYQQGPGQDPQFLISFYEKMQSDKGSIPDRFSAQQFSDYHSELNMSSLELGDSALYFCASSLSLGQGLGQPQHFGDGTRLSIL.

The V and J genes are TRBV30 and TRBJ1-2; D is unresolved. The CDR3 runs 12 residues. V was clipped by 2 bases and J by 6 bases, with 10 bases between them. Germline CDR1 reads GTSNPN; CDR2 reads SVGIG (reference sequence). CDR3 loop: CAWSTRVHGYTF. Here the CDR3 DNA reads TGTGCCTGGAGTACTAGGGTCCATGGCTACACCTTC.

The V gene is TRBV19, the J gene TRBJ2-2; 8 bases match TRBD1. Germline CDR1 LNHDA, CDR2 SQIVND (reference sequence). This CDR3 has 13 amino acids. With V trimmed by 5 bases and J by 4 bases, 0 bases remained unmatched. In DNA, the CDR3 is TGTGCCAGTAGTGGACAGGGCACCGGGGAGCTGTTTTTT. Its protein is CASSGQGTGELFF.

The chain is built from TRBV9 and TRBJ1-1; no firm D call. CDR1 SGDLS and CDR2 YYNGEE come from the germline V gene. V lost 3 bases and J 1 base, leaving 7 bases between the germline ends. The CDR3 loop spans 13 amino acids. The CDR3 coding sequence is TGTGCCAGCAGCGATTACAGGAACACTGAAGCTTTCTTT. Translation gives CASSDYRNTEAFF.

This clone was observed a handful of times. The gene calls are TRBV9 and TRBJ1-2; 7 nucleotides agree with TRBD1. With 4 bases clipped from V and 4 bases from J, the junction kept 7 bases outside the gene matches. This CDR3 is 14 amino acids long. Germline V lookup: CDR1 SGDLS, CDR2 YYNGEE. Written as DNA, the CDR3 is TGTGCCAGCAGCCCTCGGGACAGCCTCTATGGCTACACCTTC. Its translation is CASSPRDSLYGYTF. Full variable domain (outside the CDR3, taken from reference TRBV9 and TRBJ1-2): DSGVTQTPKHLITATGQRVTLRCSPRSGDLSVYWYQQSLDQGLQFLIQYYNGEERAKGNILERFSAQQFPDLHSELNLSSLELGDSALYFCASSPRDSLYGYTFGSGTRLTVV.

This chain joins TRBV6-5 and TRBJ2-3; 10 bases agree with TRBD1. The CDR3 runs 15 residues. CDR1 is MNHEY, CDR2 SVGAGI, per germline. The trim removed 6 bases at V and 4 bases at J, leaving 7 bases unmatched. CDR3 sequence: CASSDRGRRADTQYF. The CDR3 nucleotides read TGTGCCAGCAGCGACAGGGGGCGCAGGGCAGATACGCAGTATTTT.

CDR3 loop: CASSMGQDYGYTF. The DNA for the CDR3 is TGTGCCAGCAGCATGGGACAGGACTATGGCTACACCTTC. The chain carries TRBV5-4 and TRBJ1-2, with TRBD1 matching 8 bases. This CDR3 contains 13 residues. V dropped 4 bases and J dropped 3; count of bases not matched to a gene: 2. Germline V gene data show CDR1 as SGHNT and CDR2 as YYREEE (reference sequence).

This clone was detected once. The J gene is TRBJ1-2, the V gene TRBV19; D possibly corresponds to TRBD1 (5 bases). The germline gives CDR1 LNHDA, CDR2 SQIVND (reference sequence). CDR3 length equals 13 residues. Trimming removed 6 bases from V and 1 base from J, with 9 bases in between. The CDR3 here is CASRPGGNYGYTF. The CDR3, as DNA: TGTGCCAGTAGACCCGGGGGTAACTATGGCTACACCTTC.

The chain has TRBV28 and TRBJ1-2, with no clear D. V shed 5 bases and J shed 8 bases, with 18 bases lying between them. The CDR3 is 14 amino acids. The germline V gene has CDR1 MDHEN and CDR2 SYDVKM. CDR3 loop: CASSPTVGRGGYTF. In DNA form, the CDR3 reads TGTGCCAGCAGTCCCACGGTCGGACGAGGGGGCTACACCTTC.

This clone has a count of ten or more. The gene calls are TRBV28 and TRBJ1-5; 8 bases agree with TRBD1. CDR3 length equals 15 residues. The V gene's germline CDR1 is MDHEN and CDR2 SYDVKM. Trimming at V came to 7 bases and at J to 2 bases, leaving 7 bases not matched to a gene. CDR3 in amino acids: CASNPSGGGNQPQHF. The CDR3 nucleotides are TGTGCCAGCAACCCCTCAGGGGGCGGCAATCAGCCCCAGCATTTT.

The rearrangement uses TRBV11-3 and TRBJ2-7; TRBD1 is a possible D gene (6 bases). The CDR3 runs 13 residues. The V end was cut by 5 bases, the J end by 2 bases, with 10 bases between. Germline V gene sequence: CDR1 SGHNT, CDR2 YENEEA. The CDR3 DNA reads TGTGCCAGCAGCGGCCAGGGGACCTACGAGCAGTACTTC. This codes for CASSGQGTYEQYF.

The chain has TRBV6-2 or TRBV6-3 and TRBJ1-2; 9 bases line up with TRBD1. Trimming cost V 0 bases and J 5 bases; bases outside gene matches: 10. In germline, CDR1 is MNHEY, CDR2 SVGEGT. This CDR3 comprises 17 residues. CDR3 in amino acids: CASSYSVWMTGGYGYTF. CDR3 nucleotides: TGTGCCAGCAGTTACTCGGTTTGGATGACAGGGGGGTATGGCTACACCTTC.

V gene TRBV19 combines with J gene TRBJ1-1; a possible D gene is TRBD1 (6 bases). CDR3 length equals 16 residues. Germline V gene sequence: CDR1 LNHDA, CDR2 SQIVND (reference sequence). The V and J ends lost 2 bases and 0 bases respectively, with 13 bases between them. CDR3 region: CASSIIGAGVNTEAFF. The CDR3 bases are TGTGCCAGTAGTATAATCGGAGCAGGGGTGAACACTGAAGCTTTCTTT. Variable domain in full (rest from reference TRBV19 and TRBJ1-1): DGGITQSPKYLFRKEGQNVTLSCEQNLNHDAMYWYRQDPGQGLRLIYYSQIVNDFQKGDIAEGYSVSREKKESFPLTVTSAQKNPTAFYLCASSIIGAGVNTEAFFGQGTRLTVV.

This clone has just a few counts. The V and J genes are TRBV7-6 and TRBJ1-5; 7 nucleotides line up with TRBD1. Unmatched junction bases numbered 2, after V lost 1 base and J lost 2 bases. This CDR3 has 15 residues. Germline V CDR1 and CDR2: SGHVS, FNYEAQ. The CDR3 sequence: CASSLGGGRNQPQHF. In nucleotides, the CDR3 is TGTGCCAGCAGCTTAGGAGGGGGCCGCAATCAGCCCCAGCATTTT.

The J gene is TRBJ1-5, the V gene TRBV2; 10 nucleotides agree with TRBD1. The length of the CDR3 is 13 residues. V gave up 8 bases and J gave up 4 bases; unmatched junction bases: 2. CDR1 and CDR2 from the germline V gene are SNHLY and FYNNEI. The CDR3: CASAGQGNQPQHF. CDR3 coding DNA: TGTGCCAGCGCGGGACAGGGGAATCAGCCCCAGCATTTT.

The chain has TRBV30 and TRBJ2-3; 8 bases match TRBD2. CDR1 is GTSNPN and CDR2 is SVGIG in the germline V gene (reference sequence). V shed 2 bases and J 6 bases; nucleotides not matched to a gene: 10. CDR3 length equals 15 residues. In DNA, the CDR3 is TGTGCCTGGAGTTCGTCCGGGACTAGTTTCGATACGCAGTATTTT. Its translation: CAWSSSGTSFDTQYF.

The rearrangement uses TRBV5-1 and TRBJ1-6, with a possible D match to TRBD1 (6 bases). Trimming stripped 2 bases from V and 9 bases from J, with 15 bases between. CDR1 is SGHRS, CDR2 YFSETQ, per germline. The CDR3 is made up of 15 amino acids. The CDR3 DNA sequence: TGCGCCAGCAGCTTCACAGGGTTGGATAGTTCACCCCTCCACTTT. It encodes CASSFTGLDSSPLHF.

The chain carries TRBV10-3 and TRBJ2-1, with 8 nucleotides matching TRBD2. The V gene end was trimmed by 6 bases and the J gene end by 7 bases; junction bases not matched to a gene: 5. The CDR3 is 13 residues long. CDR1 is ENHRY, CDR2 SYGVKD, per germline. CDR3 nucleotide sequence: TGTGCCATCAGCGGGGGGGCTTCAAATGAGCAGTTCTTC. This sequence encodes CAISGGASNEQFF.

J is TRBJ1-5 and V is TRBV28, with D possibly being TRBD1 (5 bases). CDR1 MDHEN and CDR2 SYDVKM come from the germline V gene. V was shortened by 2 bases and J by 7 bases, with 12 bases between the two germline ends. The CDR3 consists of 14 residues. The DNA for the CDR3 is TGTGCCAGCAGTTTAGGGGGTGGGAGGCAGCCCCAGCATTTT. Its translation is CASSLGGGRQPQHF.

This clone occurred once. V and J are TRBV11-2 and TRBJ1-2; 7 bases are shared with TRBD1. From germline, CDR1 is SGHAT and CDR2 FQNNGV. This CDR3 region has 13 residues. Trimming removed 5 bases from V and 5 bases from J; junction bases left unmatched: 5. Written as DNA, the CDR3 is TGTGCCAGCAGCGGGACAGTGCGATATGGCTACACCTTC. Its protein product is CASSGTVRYGYTF.

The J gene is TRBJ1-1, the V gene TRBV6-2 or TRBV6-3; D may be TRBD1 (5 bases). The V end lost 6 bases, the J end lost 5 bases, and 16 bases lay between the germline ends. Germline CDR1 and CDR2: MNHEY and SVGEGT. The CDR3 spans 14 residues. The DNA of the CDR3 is TGTGCCAGCAGGCCTCAGGGCGGAGGGACTGAAGCTTTCTTT. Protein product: CASRPQGGGTEAFF.

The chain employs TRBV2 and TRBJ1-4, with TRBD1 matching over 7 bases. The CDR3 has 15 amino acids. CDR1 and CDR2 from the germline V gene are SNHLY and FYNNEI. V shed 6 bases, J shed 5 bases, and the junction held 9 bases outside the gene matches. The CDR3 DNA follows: TGTGCCAGCAGGAAAACCGGGACAGAGAATGAAAAACTGTTTTTT. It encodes CASRKTGTENEKLFF.

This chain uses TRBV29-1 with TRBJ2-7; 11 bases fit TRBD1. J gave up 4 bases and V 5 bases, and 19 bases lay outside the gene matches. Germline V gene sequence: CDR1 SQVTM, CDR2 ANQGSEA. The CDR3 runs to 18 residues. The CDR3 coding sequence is TGCAGCGTTCTCCCCCGAAGCGGCGGGACAGGGGGTCGTTACGAGCAGTACTTC. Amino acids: CSVLPRSGGTGGRYEQYF.

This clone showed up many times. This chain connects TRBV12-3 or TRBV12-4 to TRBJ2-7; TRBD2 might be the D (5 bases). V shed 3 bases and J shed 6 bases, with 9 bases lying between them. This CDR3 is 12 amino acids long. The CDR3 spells CASSFTRTEQYF. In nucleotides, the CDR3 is TGTGCCAGCAGTTTCACTAGAACCGAGCAGTACTTC.

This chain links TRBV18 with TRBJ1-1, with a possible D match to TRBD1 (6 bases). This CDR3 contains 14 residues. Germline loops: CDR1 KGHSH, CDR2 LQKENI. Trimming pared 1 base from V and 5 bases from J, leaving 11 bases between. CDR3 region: CASSPHRDGTEAFF. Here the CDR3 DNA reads TGTGCCAGCTCACCACACAGGGATGGAACTGAAGCTTTCTTT.

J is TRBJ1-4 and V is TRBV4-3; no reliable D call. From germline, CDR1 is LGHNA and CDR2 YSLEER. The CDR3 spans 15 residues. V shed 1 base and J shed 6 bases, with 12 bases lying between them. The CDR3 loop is CASSQGLSRDEKLFF. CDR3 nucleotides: TGCGCCAGCAGCCAAGGCCTTTCGAGGGATGAAAAACTGTTTTTT.

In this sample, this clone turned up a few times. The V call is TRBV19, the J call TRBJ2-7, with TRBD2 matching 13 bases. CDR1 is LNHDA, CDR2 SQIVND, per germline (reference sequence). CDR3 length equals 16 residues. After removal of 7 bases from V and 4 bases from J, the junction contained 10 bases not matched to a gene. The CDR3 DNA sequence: TGTGCCAGTACCCCGACTAGCGGGGGGACTCCGTACGAGCAGTACTTC. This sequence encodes CASTPTSGGTPYEQYF.

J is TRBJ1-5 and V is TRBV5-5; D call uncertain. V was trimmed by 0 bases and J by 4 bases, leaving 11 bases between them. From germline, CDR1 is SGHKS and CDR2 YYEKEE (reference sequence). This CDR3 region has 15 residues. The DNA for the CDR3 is TGTGCCAGCAGCTTGGTTGCCGGGGATAATCAGCCCCAGCATTTT. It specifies CASSLVAGDNQPQHF. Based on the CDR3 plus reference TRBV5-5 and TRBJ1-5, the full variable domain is DAGVTQSPTHLIKTRGQQVTLRCSPISGHKSVSWYQQVLGQGPQFIFQYYEKEERGRGNFPDRFSARQFPNYSSELNVNALLLGDSALYLCASSLVAGDNQPQHFGDGTRLSIL.